Presented here are 27 T cell receptor beta chains from one specimen sequenced in a study of radiation and T cells in renal cell carcinoma. Time point given: blood 2 weeks post-SBRT. The sample's treatment: 15 Gy SBRT to primary tumor, nephrectomy 4 weeks later. TCRdb keeps only in-frame clones here, not all; method: immunoSEQ multiplex PCR. The sample has 70,000 to 80,000 clones; about 86% are singletons. The input for sequencing was blood, taken from a patient whose treatment included radiotherapy and nephrectomy. These TCRs come from a woman between 50 and 59 years old with renal cell carcinoma.

This chain uses TRBV7-9 with TRBJ1-5, with 10 bases lining up with TRBD1. The CDR3 totals 14 residues. The germline gives CDR1 SEHNR, CDR2 FQNEAQ (reference sequence). V lost 5 bases and J lost 7; bases outside the gene matches: 5. CDR3 amino acids: CASSPGQGRQPQHF. Here the CDR3 DNA reads TGTGCCAGCAGCCCGGGACAGGGGAGGCAGCCCCAGCATTTT.

This sequence joins TRBV13 and TRBJ1-5; D is unresolved. Between the trimmed V and J ends, which lost 3 bases and 6 bases, there was a span of 6 bases. Germline lookup yields CDR1 PRHDT and CDR2 FYEKMQ (reference sequence). The CDR3 contains 12 residues. The CDR3 loop reads CASSFSGQPQHF. The CDR3 DNA is TGTGCCAGCAGCTTTTCTGGTCAGCCCCAGCATTTT.

The chain recombines TRBV6-5 with TRBJ1-1; TRBD1 is a possible D gene (5 bases). V shed 0 bases and J shed 11 bases, with 19 bases lying between them. Germline assignment: CDR1 MNHEY and CDR2 SVGAGI. This CDR3 is 15 amino acids long. The CDR3 DNA sequence: TGTGCCAGCAGTTACTCGTTTGTGGTCCAGGAGGGGGCTTTCTTT. Translated: CASSYSFVVQEGAFF.

This clone was recorded only once. The genes are TRBV11-2 and TRBJ2-3; D may correspond to TRBD1 or TRBD2 (6 bases each). This CDR3 spans 15 amino acids. The germline V gene encodes CDR1 SGHAT and CDR2 FQNNGV. V dropped 6 bases and J dropped 2 bases, with 15 bases sitting between them. CDR3 in DNA: TGTGCCAGCAGTTACCGCGGGACATTCACAGATACGCAGTATTTT. Amino acid sequence: CASSYRGTFTDTQYF.

The rearrangement links TRBV5-6 to TRBJ2-7, with D perhaps TRBD1 (6 bases). Germline lookup yields CDR1 SGHDT and CDR2 YYEEEE. V shed 0 bases and J shed 5 bases, with 18 bases lying between them. CDR3 length: 16 residues. CDR3 coding DNA: TGTGCCAGCAGCTTGGTCTTAGGGCAGGGGTTTCACGAGCAGTACTTC. It codes for CASSLVLGQGFHEQYF.

V is TRBV4-2 and J is TRBJ2-1; 9 bases are shared with TRBD2. The germline V gene encodes CDR1 LGHNA and CDR2 YNFKEQ. CDR3 length: 16 residues. V shed 0 bases, J shed 4 bases, and the junction held 4 bases outside the gene matches. The CDR3 DNA follows: TGTGCCAGCAGCCAAGAAGCTAGCGGGGTTTACAATGAGCAGTTCTTC. Its translation: CASSQEASGVYNEQFF.

CDR3 DNA sequence: TGTGCCAGTAGAAGGGAGTTTGGCACTGAAGCTTTCTTT. Its protein is CASRREFGTEAFF. This chain uses TRBV19 with TRBJ1-1; no firm D call. CDR1 and CDR2 (germline): LNHDA, SQIVND (reference sequence). The CDR3 contains 13 residues. V was cut by 6 bases and J by 4 bases, with 12 bases left in between.

This clone showed up just a few times. The rearrangement links TRBV30 to TRBJ2-1; TRBD2 matches at 13 bases. The CDR3 loop spans 17 amino acids. Trimming at V came to 0 bases and at J to 8 bases, leaving 10 bases not matched to a gene. The germline V gene has CDR1 GTSNPN and CDR2 SVGIG (reference sequence). The chain's CDR3 is CAWSVRRTSGGGDEQFF. The CDR3 coding sequence is TGTGCCTGGAGTGTACGGCGGACTAGCGGGGGCGGGGATGAGCAGTTCTTC.

This clone has a single count. This rearrangement joins TRBV6-6 to TRBJ2-3; D possibly corresponds to TRBD1 (6 bases). Germline values: CDR1 MNHNY, CDR2 SVGAGI (reference sequence). Trimming took 7 bases from V and 0 from J, leaving 14 bases between them. CDR3 length: 15 amino acids. In DNA form, the CDR3 reads TGTGCCAGCACGAGACAGGACCGAAGCACAGATACGCAGTATTTT. This encodes CASTRQDRSTDTQYF.

This clone has only one observation. The J gene is TRBJ2-2, the V gene TRBV11-3; TRBD2 agrees at 11 bases. V trimming: 5 bases; J trimming: 6 bases; junction bases outside the gene matches: 2. CDR3 length equals 14 residues. Germline loops: CDR1 SGHNT, CDR2 YENEEA. The CDR3 spells CASSQGLAAGELFF. Here the CDR3 DNA reads TGTGCCAGCAGCCAGGGACTAGCGGCCGGGGAGCTGTTTTTT.

The chain links TRBV29-1 to TRBJ2-1, with 9 bases identical to TRBD2. The CDR3 covers 14 residues. CDR1 is SQVTM, CDR2 ANQGSEA, per germline. The J segment lost 8 bases and the V segment lost 3 bases, leaving 8 bases of the junction unmatched. The CDR3 DNA sequence: TGCAGCGTTGAGATTCCGGGACTAGCAGATGAGCAGTTCTTC. As protein: CSVEIPGLADEQFF.

The chain couples TRBV5-1 to TRBJ1-4; D might be TRBD1 (6 bases). Per the germline V gene, CDR1 is SGHRS and CDR2 is YFSETQ. V shed 3 bases and J shed 2 bases, with 17 bases lying between them. This CDR3 has 17 residues. Here the CDR3 DNA reads TGCGCCAGCAGCTCCCAACCCACAGGGAGGACTAATGAAAAACTGTTTTTT. This translates into CASSSQPTGRTNEKLFF.

The chain has TRBV18 and TRBJ1-1, with a weak D call TRBD1 (5 bases). The CDR3 runs to 13 residues. Germline V lookup: CDR1 KGHSH, CDR2 LQKENI. V was pared by 0 bases and J by 10 bases, with 12 bases between. DNA for the CDR3: TGTGCCAGCTCACCACCTGGTTCCGGGGCAGCTTTCTTT. It specifies CASSPPGSGAAFF.

The chain recombines TRBV10-3 with TRBJ1-5, with D possibly being TRBD1 (6 bases). Trimming stripped 2 bases from V and 8 bases from J, with 19 bases between. This CDR3 region has 16 residues. Per the germline V gene, CDR1 is ENHRY and CDR2 is SYGVKD. The CDR3 sequence: CAISEVIRGDWKPQHF. CDR3 sequence (DNA): TGTGCCATCAGTGAGGTCATCAGGGGTGATTGGAAGCCCCAGCATTTT.

The gene calls are TRBV19 and TRBJ1-2, with a weak D call TRBD1 (6 bases). V was pared by 5 bases and J by 5 bases, with 18 bases between. The V gene's germline CDR1 is LNHDA and CDR2 SQIVND (reference sequence). The CDR3 length is 15 residues. Here the CDR3 DNA reads TGTGCCAGTAGTCCGAACAGGGACCTCCTGTATGGCTACACCTTC. This sequence encodes CASSPNRDLLYGYTF.

CDR3 loop: CASSLGAGAQPARQYF. CDR3 nucleotide sequence: TGTGCCAGCAGCCTAGGGGCGGGGGCTCAACCGGCCCGGCAGTACTTC. The chain links TRBV5-4 to TRBJ2-7; D is perhaps TRBD2 (7 bases). Trimming stripped 4 bases from V and 9 bases from J, with 26 bases between. The CDR3 sequence is 16 residues long. Germline CDR1 and CDR2: SGHNT and YYREEE (reference sequence).

J is TRBJ2-5 and V is TRBV28; 10 nucleotides line up with TRBD1. J was trimmed by 1 base and V by 4 bases; bases with no gene match: 6. From germline, CDR1 is MDHEN and CDR2 SYDVKM. The CDR3 totals 16 residues. CDR3 region: CASSYSGTGVQETQYF. The CDR3 DNA reads as TGTGCCAGCAGTTATTCCGGGACAGGGGTCCAAGAGACCCAGTACTTC.

The CDR3 spells CASSPKQENTEAFF. CDR3 nucleotides: TGTGCCAGCAGTCCAAAACAGGAGAACACTGAAGCTTTCTTT. The V call is TRBV2, the J call TRBJ1-1; a weak D match, TRBD1 (5 bases). The CDR3 runs 14 residues. The germline CDR1 and CDR2 sequences are SNHLY and FYNNEI. V was trimmed by 5 bases and J by 1 base, leaving 11 bases between them.

The V call is TRBV19, the J call TRBJ1-2, with D hard to call. CDR3 length: 14 residues. CDR1 is LNHDA, CDR2 SQIVND, per germline (reference sequence). V was trimmed by 6 bases and J by 3 bases, leaving 14 bases between them. The CDR3: CASSLRADDYGYTF. DNA of the CDR3: TGTGCCAGTAGCCTTCGGGCCGACGACTATGGCTACACCTTC. The full variable domain, rest sourced from reference TRBV19 and TRBJ1-2, is DGGITQSPKYLFRKEGQNVTLSCEQNLNHDAMYWYRQDPGQGLRLIYYSQIVNDFQKGDIAEGYSVSREKKESFPLTVTSAQKNPTAFYLCASSLRADDYGYTFGSGTRLTVV.

V gene TRBV27 combines with J gene TRBJ1-2; D might be TRBD1 (5 bases). CDR3 length: 16 amino acids. CDR1 and CDR2 (germline): MNHEY, SMNVEV (reference sequence). CDR3 in amino acids: CALPLDQLWDYYGYTF. Here the CDR3 DNA reads TGTGCGCTGCCCCTCGATCAGTTGTGGGACTATTATGGCTACACCTTC.

This chain links TRBV5-4 with TRBJ2-1; D may correspond to TRBD1 or TRBD2 (7 bases each). Trimming pared 4 bases from V and 3 bases from J, leaving 14 bases between. Germline V CDR1 and CDR2: SGHNT, YYREEE (reference sequence). The CDR3 has 15 amino acids. The CDR3 region has the DNA TGTGCCAGCAGCCCAGGGGGGGACAACTACAATGAGCAGTTCTTC. Amino acid sequence: CASSPGGDNYNEQFF.

V is TRBV4-2 and J is TRBJ1-1, with a tentative D call TRBD1 (5 bases). Trimming cost V 2 bases and J 6 bases, with 25 bases left between them. The CDR3 contains 18 residues. Looked up from germline, CDR1 is LGHNA and CDR2 is YNFKEQ. In DNA form, the CDR3 reads TGTGCCAGCAGCCAAATAGGCGGGGGAGCCCCAGCCTGGGCTGAAGCTTTCTTT. Residues: CASSQIGGGAPAWAEAFF.

V is TRBV25-1 and J is TRBJ1-6; D uncertain. The CDR3 consists of 16 residues. The germline gives CDR1 MGHDK, CDR2 SYGVNS. V lost 5 bases and J lost 6, with 17 bases in between. As DNA, the CDR3 is TGTGCCAGCAGTTTATCGTCCCGGGGTTTTAATTCACCCCTCCACTTT. The encoded protein is CASSLSSRGFNSPLHF.

To note about this clone: The identical CDR3 is also encoded by other nucleotide sequences in the sample. The genes are TRBV6-5 and TRBJ1-2; TRBD1 matches 7 bases. V was clipped by 4 bases and J by 4 bases; unmatched bases: 3. The CDR3 runs to 13 residues. The germline gives CDR1 MNHEY, CDR2 SVGAGI. The CDR3, as DNA: TGTGCCAGCAGTTCGACAGGGACCTATGGCTACACCTTC. Its translation is CASSSTGTYGYTF.

As to this clone: Other DNA sequences in the sample encode the same CDR3. The genes are TRBV19 and TRBJ2-7; 8 bases are shared with TRBD2. The V and J ends lost 4 bases and 3 bases, in that order; junction bases with no gene match: 8. The CDR3 extends over 15 amino acids. Germline V gene lookup returns CDR1 LNHDA and CDR2 SQIVND (reference sequence). CDR3 sequence reads: CASSTLAGGYYEQYF. The CDR3, as DNA: TGTGCCAGTAGTACCCTGGCGGGGGGCTACTACGAGCAGTACTTC.

The rearrangement uses TRBV19 and TRBJ2-3; TRBD1 matches 7 bases. V lost 9 bases to trimming and J lost 0 bases; unmatched junction nucleotides: 3. The germline V gene has CDR1 LNHDA and CDR2 SQIVND (reference sequence). This CDR3 contains 13 residues. The CDR3 sequence: CASRQGSTDTQYF. The CDR3 DNA sequence: TGTGCCAGCCGACAGGGAAGCACAGATACGCAGTATTTT.

The rearrangement uses TRBV7-2 and TRBJ2-3; the D is unclear. The germline V gene encodes CDR1 SGHTA and CDR2 FQGNSA. Trimming shortened V by 5 bases and J by 6 bases, and 12 bases separated the two germline ends. This CDR3 has 13 residues. Here the CDR3 reads CASSLPAADTQYF. The CDR3 nucleotides are TGTGCCAGCAGCCTCCCGGCCGCGGATACGCAGTATTTT.